The rows below give T cell receptor beta chains drawn from one sample of a study of OX40 agonist ivuxolimab in advanced cancers. This table comes from immunoSEQ multiplex PCR, and its TCRdb copy is limited to in-frame clones, with some not included. The sample yields 95,000 or so clones, about 85% seen once. Here the sequenced sample was CD4+ or CD8+ T cells sorted from blood, taken in a trial of the OX40 agonist ivuxolimab. The receptors come from an adult with an advanced solid tumor such as melanoma, head and neck, liver or kidney cancer. The CDR3 runs from the conserved cysteine through the conserved F or W. A D gene is named only where the DNA matches it firmly. Clone size, where shown, is once, few, many, or a class for clones that have expanded.

CDR3 protein	CDR3 DNA	clone size	V gene	J gene	D gene
CASTRAGVSETQYF	TGTGCCAGCACACGGGCTGGAGTTTCGGAGACCCAGTACTTC	NA	TRBV5-4	TRBJ2-5	NA
CASSLGVEAFF	TGTGCCAGCAGCTTAGGCGTTGAAGCTTTCTTT	NA	TRBV7-9	TRBJ1-1	NA
CASGRELAGIQYF	TGTGCCAGCGGGAGGGAGCTAGCAGGGATTCAGTACTTC	once	TRBV2	TRBJ2-4	TRBD2
CASSSSHSTSGLYEQYF	TGTGCCAGCAGCTCCTCTCACTCTACTAGCGGGCTGTACGAGCAGTACTTC	NA	TRBV7-9	TRBJ2-7	TRBD2
CASGTSGIAGEQFF	TGTGCCAGCGGTACTAGCGGGATAGCCGGTGAGCAGTTCTTC	NA	TRBV28	TRBJ2-1	TRBD2
CASSLVLGPGAKNIQYF	TGTGCCAGCAGCTTAGTACTGGGCCCAGGGGCCAAAAACATTCAGTACTTC	NA	TRBV7-8	TRBJ2-4	NA
CASSLVDLATAWNNEQFF	TGTGCCAGCAGCTTAGTAGACCTAGCGACCGCCTGGAACAATGAGCAGTTCTTC	NA	TRBV7-9	TRBJ2-1	NA
CASSFRGAPYEQYF	TGTGCCAGCAGTTTTCGGGGGGCCCCCTACGAGCAGTACTTC	NA	TRBV27	TRBJ2-7	NA
CAGLQTDTYEQYF	TGTGCCGGACTTCAGACGGATACCTACGAGCAGTACTTC	NA	TRBV2	TRBJ2-7	NA
CASSLRQGPYEQYF	TGTGCCAGCTCACTAAGACAGGGGCCCTACGAGCAGTACTTC	once	TRBV18	TRBJ2-7	TRBD1
CATFEQSGRVTYNEQFF	TGTGCCACCTTCGAACAGAGCGGGAGGGTAACCTACAATGAGCAGTTCTTC	NA	TRBV28	TRBJ2-1	TRBD2
CASSIAPGQGTQETQYF	TGTGCCAGTAGTATAGCGCCGGGACAGGGAACCCAAGAGACCCAGTACTTC	NA	TRBV19	TRBJ2-5	TRBD1
CACHGGSSYNEQFF	TGTGCCTGCCACGGGGGCAGCTCCTACAATGAGCAGTTCTTC	NA	TRBV19	TRBJ2-1	NA
CASSLSLDEQYF	TGTGCCAGCAGCTTAAGCCTTGACGAGCAGTACTTC	NA	TRBV7-9	TRBJ2-7	NA
CASSFNTGELFF	TGTGCCAGCAGCTTCAACACCGGGGAGCTGTTTTTT	NA	TRBV13	TRBJ2-2	NA
CASSLVLAGAYEQYF	TGTGCCAGCAGCTTAGTGCTAGCGGGTGCTTACGAGCAGTACTTC	NA	TRBV7-2	TRBJ2-7	TRBD2
CASSLLDTDTQYF	TGTGCCAGCAGTTTATTGGACACAGATACGCAGTATTTT	once	TRBV28	TRBJ2-3	NA
CSAERRGTAFF	TGCAGCGCCGAGAGAAGGGGTACGGCTTTCTTT	NA	TRBV29-1	TRBJ1-1	NA
CASSDRGGLGAGELFF	TGTGCCAGCAGTGATCGAGGGGGCCTGGGTGCCGGGGAGCTGTTTTTT	once	TRBV25-1	TRBJ2-2	TRBD1
CASSSSGLGELGTEAFF	TGTGCCAGCTCATCCTCCGGACTCGGGGAACTCGGCACTGAAGCTTTCTTT	NA	TRBV18	TRBJ1-1	NA
CASSFGTGGPSTNEKLFF	TGTGCCAGCAGTTTCGGGACAGGGGGCCCCTCCACTAATGAAAAACTGTTTTTT	NA	TRBV27	TRBJ1-4	TRBD1
CASSFIFGIAF	TGTGCCAGCAGCTTCATCTTCGGAATTGCCTTC	NA	TRBV7-9	TRBJ2-7	NA